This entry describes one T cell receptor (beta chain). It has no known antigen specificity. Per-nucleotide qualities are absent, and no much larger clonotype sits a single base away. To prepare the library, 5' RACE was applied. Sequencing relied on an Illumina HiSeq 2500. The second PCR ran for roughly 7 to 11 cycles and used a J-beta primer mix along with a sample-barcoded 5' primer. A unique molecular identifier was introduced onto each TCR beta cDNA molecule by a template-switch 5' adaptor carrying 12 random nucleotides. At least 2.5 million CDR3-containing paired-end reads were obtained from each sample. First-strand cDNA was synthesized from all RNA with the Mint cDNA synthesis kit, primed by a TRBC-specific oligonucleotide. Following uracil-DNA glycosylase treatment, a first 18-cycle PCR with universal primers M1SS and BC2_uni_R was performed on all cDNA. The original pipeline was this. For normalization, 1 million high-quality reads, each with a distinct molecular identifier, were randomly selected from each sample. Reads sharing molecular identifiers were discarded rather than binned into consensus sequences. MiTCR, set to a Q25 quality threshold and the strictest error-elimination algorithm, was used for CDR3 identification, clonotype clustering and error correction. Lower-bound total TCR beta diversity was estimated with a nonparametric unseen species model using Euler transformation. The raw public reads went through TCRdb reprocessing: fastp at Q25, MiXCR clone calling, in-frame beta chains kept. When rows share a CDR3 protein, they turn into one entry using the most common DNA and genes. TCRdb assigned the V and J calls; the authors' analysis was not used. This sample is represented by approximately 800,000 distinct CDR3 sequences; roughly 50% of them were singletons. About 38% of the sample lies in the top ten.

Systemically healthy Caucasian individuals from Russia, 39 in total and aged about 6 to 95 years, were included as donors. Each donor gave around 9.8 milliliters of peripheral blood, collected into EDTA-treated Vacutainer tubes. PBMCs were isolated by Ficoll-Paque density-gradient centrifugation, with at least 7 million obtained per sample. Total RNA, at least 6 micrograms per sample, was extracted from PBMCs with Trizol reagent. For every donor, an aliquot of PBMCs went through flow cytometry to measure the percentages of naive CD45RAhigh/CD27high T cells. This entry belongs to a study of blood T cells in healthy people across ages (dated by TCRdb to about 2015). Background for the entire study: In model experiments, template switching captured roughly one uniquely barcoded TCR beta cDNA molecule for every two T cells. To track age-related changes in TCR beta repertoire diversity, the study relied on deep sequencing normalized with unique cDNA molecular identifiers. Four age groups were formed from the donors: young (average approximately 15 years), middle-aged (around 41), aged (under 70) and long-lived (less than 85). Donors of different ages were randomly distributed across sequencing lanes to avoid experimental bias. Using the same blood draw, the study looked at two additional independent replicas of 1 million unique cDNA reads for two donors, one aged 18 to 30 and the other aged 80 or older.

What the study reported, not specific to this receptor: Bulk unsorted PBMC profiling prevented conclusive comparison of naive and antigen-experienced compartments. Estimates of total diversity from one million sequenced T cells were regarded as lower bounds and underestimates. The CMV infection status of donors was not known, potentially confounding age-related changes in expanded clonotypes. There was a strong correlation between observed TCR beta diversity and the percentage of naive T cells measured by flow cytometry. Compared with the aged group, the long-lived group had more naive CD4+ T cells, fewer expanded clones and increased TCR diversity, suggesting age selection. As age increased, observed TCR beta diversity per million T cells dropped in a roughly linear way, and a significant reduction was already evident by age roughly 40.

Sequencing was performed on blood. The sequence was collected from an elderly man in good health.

In nucleotide form, the sequence is TGTGCCAGTAGCACGGGACTAGCGGGACGCACAGATACGCAGTATTTT. Its protein product is CASSTGLAGRTDTQYF. Rearrangement joined TRBV7-8 to TRBJ2-3; TRBD2 lines up with 13 middle nucleotides. V has 9 bases trimmed and J has 1 base trimmed; junction bases matching no gene number 7. Taken from the germline V gene, the CDR1 and CDR2 loops are SGHVS and FQNEAQ. From cysteine to phenylalanine, the CDR3 is 16 amino acids long. The read is trimmed to its CDR3 DNA, 48 bases read in frame from base 1.